This T cell receptor (beta chain) was documented in a study of cytomegalovirus exposure and HLA in healthy donors. General study results and limits: For most TCR sequences rarity was the rule, although some public TCRs occurred in many donors. In a later analysis, an Asian-associated ancestry cluster reportedly showed fewer N-insertions than the approximately 620-donor mean.

Note on this clone: What it binds is unknown.

PCR primers comprised 60 Vbeta and 13 Jbeta primers. Repertoires were generated with immunoSEQ multiplex PCR, while TCRdb's copy carries only in-frame clones and drops some. Its table records 90,000 to 120,000 clones. The CDR3 covers 16 residues. V was clipped by 4 bases and J by 5 bases; unmatched bases: 10. In germline, CDR1 is SEHNR, CDR2 FQNEAQ (reference sequence). The specimen was PBMCs. This sequence originates from a man aged 50 to 60 in good health and CMV-seronegative. The rearrangement joins TRBV7-9 to TRBJ1-4; 7 bases are shared with TRBD1. The CDR3 DNA sequence: TGTGCCAGCAGCTCCGCGTCGGGACAGATAAATGAAAAACTGTTTTTT. Translated, it gives CASSSASGQINEKLFF.